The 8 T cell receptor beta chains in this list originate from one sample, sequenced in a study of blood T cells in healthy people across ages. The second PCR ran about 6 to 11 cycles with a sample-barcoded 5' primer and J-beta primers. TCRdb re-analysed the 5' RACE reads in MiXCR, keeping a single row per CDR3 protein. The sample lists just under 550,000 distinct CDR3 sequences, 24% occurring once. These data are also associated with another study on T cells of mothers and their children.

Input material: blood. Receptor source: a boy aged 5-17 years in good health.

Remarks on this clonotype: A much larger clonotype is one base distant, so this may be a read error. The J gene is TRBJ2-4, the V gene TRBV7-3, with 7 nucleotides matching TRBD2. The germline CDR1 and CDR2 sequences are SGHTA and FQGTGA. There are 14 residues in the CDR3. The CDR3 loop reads CASAGETAKNIRYF. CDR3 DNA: TGTGCCTCCGCGGGGGAAACGGCCAAAAACATTCGGTACTTC.

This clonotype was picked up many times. In DNA, the CDR3 is TGTGCCAGCAGTTTTTTAGCGGGAGGAACAGATACGCAGTATTTT. This codes for CASSFLAGGTDTQYF. The chain combines TRBV6-6 with TRBJ2-3; TRBD2 matches 10 bases. The V gene's germline CDR1 is MNHNY and CDR2 SVGAGI (reference sequence). With 4 bases clipped from V and 3 bases from J, the junction kept 4 bases outside the gene matches. CDR3 length: 15 residues.

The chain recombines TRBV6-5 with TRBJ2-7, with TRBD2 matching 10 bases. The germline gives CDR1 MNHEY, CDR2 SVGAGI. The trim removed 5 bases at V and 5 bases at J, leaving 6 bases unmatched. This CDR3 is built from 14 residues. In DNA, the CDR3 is TGTGCCAGCAGTCTAGCGGGAGAGTTGAACGAGCAGTACTTC. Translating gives CASSLAGELNEQYF.

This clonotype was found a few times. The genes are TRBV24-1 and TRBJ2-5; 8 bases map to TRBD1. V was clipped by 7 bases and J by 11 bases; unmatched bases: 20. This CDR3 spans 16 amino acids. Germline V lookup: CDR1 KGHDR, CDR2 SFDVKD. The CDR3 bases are TGTGCCACCAGCACCCCGACAGGGGACGACGCCTACAAGCAGTACTTC. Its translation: CATSTPTGDDAYKQYF.

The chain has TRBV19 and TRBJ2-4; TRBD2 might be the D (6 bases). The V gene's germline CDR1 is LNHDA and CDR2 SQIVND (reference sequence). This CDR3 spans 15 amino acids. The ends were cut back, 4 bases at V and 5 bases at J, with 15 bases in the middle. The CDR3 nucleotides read TGTGCCAGTAGTACAGGCGTCCCGGGGGAAAACATTCAGTACTTC. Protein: CASSTGVPGENIQYF.

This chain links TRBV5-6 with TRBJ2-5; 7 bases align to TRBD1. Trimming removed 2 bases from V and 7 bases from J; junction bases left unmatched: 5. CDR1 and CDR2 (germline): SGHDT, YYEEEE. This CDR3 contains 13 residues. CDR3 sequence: CASSFRDRGTQYF. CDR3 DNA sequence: TGTGCCAGCAGCTTCCGGGACAGAGGGACCCAGTACTTC. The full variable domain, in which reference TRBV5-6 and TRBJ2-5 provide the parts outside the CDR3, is DAGVTQSPTHLIKTRGQQVTLRCSPKSGHDTVSWYQQALGQGPQFIFQYYEEEERQRGNFPDRFSGHQFPNYSSELNVNALLLGDSALYLCASSFRDRGTQYFGPGTRLLVL.

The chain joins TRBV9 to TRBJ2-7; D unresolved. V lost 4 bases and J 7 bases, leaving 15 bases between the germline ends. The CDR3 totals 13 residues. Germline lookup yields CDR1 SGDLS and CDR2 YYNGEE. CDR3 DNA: TGTGCCAGCAGCCCCCCTGCCGGTCGGGAGCAGTACTTC. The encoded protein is CASSPPAGREQYF. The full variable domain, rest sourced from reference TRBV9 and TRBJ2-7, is DSGVTQTPKHLITATGQRVTLRCSPRSGDLSVYWYQQSLDQGLQFLIQYYNGEERAKGNILERFSAQQFPDLHSELNLSSLELGDSALYFCASSPPAGREQYFGPGTRLTVT.

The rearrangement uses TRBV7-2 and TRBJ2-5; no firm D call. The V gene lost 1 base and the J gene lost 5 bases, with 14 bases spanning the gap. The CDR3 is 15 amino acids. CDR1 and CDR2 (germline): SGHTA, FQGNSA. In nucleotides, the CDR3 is TGTGCCAGCAGCTTAGACCCGGTAGTGGGGGAGACCCAGTACTTC. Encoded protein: CASSLDPVVGETQYF.